The 31 T cell receptor beta chains reported below all come from one sample, sequenced in a study of vaccination and CD4 T cells after COVID-19. As for time point: late sampling 161 to 241 days after vaccination in three convalescent patients. Treatment: roughly 11-day PBMC culture with coronavirus spike peptide pools or control peptides (ViraFEST assay). The assay that was used to sequence DNA from cultured CD4+ T cells was the Oncomine TCR Beta short-read assay. Each CDR3 protein gets one entry after TCRdb re-called the PCR reads with MiXCR. The sample lists more than 15,000 distinct CDR3 sequences, over 45% occurring once. Antigens of these TCRs are unknown. The sample here was CD4+ T cells from blood, cultured in vitro, taken about 7 months after SARS-CoV-2 vaccination. These receptors all come from a human donor who had recovered from COVID-19.

This clonotype ranks as large. The chain has TRBV7-9 and TRBJ2-6; TRBD2 matches at 7 bases. V shed 1 base and J 1 base; nucleotides not matched to a gene: 1. This CDR3 spans 16 amino acids. Germline V gene sequence: CDR1 SEHNR, CDR2 FQNEAQ (reference sequence). The CDR3 here is CASSLVGGSGANVLTF. In nucleotides, the CDR3 is TGTGCCAGCAGCTTAGTCGGGGGGTCTGGGGCCAACGTCCTGACTTTC.

This chain connects TRBV6-5 to TRBJ2-7; D gene unclear. The CDR3 consists of 12 residues. Germline V CDR1 and CDR2: MNHEY, SVGAGI. The V gene lost 4 bases and the J gene lost 0 bases, with 4 bases spanning the gap. CDR3 in amino acids: CASSSGSYEQYF. In DNA, the CDR3 is TGTGCCAGCAGTTCTGGCTCCTACGAGCAGTACTTC.

In its sample, this clonotype was seen once. The chain employs TRBV20-1 and TRBJ2-3, with D possibly matching TRBD2 (5 bases). Trimming left V 6 bases short and J 10 bases short, with 17 bases between. CDR1 is DFQATT, CDR2 SNEGSKA, per germline (reference sequence). The CDR3 is made up of 12 amino acids. The chain's CDR3 is CSASGLDPSQYF. The CDR3 DNA sequence: TGCAGTGCAAGTGGACTGGATCCTTCGCAGTATTTT.

This rearrangement joins TRBV20-1 to TRBJ1-3; D not resolved. The CDR3 is 12 residues long. Trimming took 6 bases from V and 4 from J, leaving 10 bases between them. Germline loops: CDR1 DFQATT, CDR2 SNEGSKA (reference sequence). CDR3 protein: CSAATDGNTIYF. The CDR3 DNA reads as TGCAGTGCCGCCACAGACGGAAACACCATATATTTT.

The table lists this clonotype with a few counts. The V gene is TRBV20-1, the J gene TRBJ2-2; 9 bases agree with TRBD2. Germline lookup yields CDR1 DFQATT and CDR2 SNEGSKA (reference sequence). CDR3 size: 15 residues. Losses at the gene ends were 1 base for V and 5 bases for J; bases not matched to a gene: 5. The CDR3: CSARGVTSGTGELFF. CDR3 in DNA: TGCAGTGCTAGAGGGGTGACTAGCGGAACCGGGGAGCTGTTTTTT.

The genes are TRBV20-1 and TRBJ1-1, with TRBD1 identical over 7 bases. The CDR3 contains 12 residues. Germline values: CDR1 DFQATT, CDR2 SNEGSKA (reference sequence). Trimming removed 8 bases from V and 1 base from J; junction bases left unmatched: 4. Written as DNA, the CDR3 is TGCAGTACGGGGACAGCGAACACTGAAGCTTTCTTT. This sequence encodes CSTGTANTEAFF.

The CDR3 is CASSWASGVAHEQFF. The CDR3 DNA is TGTGCCAGCAGTTGGGCTAGCGGAGTTGCCCATGAGCAGTTCTTC. V usage is TRBV28 and J usage is TRBJ2-1; 7 nucleotides match TRBD2. The V gene's germline CDR1 is MDHEN and CDR2 SYDVKM. The CDR3 is 15 residues long. Unmatched junction bases numbered 11, after V lost 4 bases and J lost 8 bases.

This clonotype came up a few times. CDR3 loop: CSARDPLGGGETQYF. For the CDR3, the DNA is TGCAGTGCTAGAGATCCCCTCGGGGGGGGTGAGACCCAGTACTTC. V is TRBV20-1 and J is TRBJ2-5; 8 bases match TRBD2. Germline V lookup: CDR1 DFQATT, CDR2 SNEGSKA (reference sequence). V lost 0 bases and J lost 5; bases outside the gene matches: 8. CDR3 length: 15 amino acids.

The V call is TRBV24-1, the J call TRBJ2-1, with D possibly matching TRBD2 (5 bases). The ends were cut back, 0 bases at V and 6 bases at J, with 11 bases in the middle. In germline, CDR1 is KGHDR, CDR2 SFDVKD. This CDR3 is built from 15 residues. The CDR3 bases are TGTGCCACCAGTGATTTGAGACGGGGAAGCAATGAGCAGTTCTTC. This encodes CATSDLRRGSNEQFF.

This chain links TRBV6-5 with TRBJ2-2; tentative D call: TRBD1 (5 bases). Germline values: CDR1 MNHEY, CDR2 SVGAGI. The ends were cut back, 6 bases at V and 7 bases at J, with 15 bases in the middle. The CDR3 extends over 14 amino acids. The CDR3 reads CASSYDRGSGELFF. The CDR3 bases are TGTGCCAGCAGCTACGATAGGGGCAGCGGGGAGCTGTTTTTT.

The chain uses TRBV7-2 and TRBJ2-7, with 10 nucleotides matching TRBD2. Germline V gene sequence: CDR1 SGHTA, CDR2 FQGNSA. The CDR3 is 15 amino acids. V was clipped by 4 bases and J by 1 base; unmatched bases: 4. The CDR3, as DNA: TGTGCCAGCAGCTATACTAGCGGGGTTTCCTACGAGCAGTACTTC. It specifies CASSYTSGVSYEQYF.

J is TRBJ2-7 and V is TRBV11-1; 11 positions agree with TRBD1. Trimming removed 5 bases from V and 1 base from J; junction bases left unmatched: 7. The CDR3 sequence is 16 residues long. CDR1 and CDR2 (germline): SGHAT, FQDESV (reference sequence). The CDR3: CASSQMGTGGSYEQYF. The CDR3 DNA sequence: TGTGCCAGCAGCCAAATGGGGACAGGGGGGTCCTACGAGCAGTACTTC. Filled out from reference TRBV11-1 and TRBJ2-7, the complete variable domain reads EAEVAQSPRYKITEKSQAVAFWCDPISGHATLYWYRQILGQGPELLVQFQDESVVDDSQLPKDRFSAERLKGVDSTLKIQPAELGDSAMYLCASSQMGTGGSYEQYFGPGTRLTVT.

V is TRBV2 and J is TRBJ2-7; D is perhaps TRBD2 (5 bases). Trimming removed 6 bases from V and 3 bases from J, with 12 bases in between. The V gene's germline CDR1 is SNHLY and CDR2 FYNNEI. The CDR3 is 13 amino acids. The CDR3 loop reads CASRVDGIYEQYF. In DNA form, the CDR3 reads TGTGCCAGCAGGGTGGACGGGATCTACGAGCAGTACTTC.

The sample holds one count of this clonotype. This chain connects TRBV20-1 to TRBJ2-1; 7 nucleotides line up with TRBD2. V gave up 5 bases and J gave up 6 bases; unmatched junction bases: 13. Germline V gives CDR1 DFQATT, CDR2 SNEGSKA (reference sequence). This CDR3 contains 15 residues. The CDR3 reads CSALRGITSVNEQFF. For the CDR3, the DNA is TGCAGTGCTCTAAGGGGAATTACTAGCGTCAATGAGCAGTTCTTC.

V usage is TRBV6-5 and J usage is TRBJ2-1; 13 bases fit TRBD2. The V segment lost 4 bases and the J segment 0 bases; nucleotides outside the gene matches: 0. Germline CDR1 is MNHEY and CDR2 is SVGAGI. The CDR3 covers 16 residues. The DNA of the CDR3 is TGTGCCAGCAGTTGGACTAGCGGGAGCTCCTACAATGAGCAGTTCTTC. Translating gives CASSWTSGSSYNEQFF.

This CDR3 reads CATRPRQGEDSPLHF. CDR3 DNA sequence: TGTGCCACCAGGCCCCGGCAGGGGGAGGATTCACCCCTCCACTTT. The chain links TRBV15 to TRBJ1-6; 7 bases fit TRBD1. Losses at the gene ends were 6 bases for V and 8 bases for J; bases not matched to a gene: 10. The CDR3 extends over 15 amino acids. Germline V gives CDR1 LNHNV, CDR2 YYDKDF (reference sequence).

The chain recombines TRBV7-3 with TRBJ2-5, with 7 bases fitting TRBD1. Per germline, CDR1 SGHTA and CDR2 FQGTGA. This CDR3 is 15 amino acids long. J gave up 4 bases and V 3 bases, and 8 bases lay outside the gene matches. The CDR3 here is CASSLSTGAGETQYF. In nucleotides, the CDR3 is TGTGCCAGCAGCTTGAGTACAGGGGCGGGAGAGACCCAGTACTTC.

This chain uses TRBV20-1 with TRBJ2-5, with 10 bases fitting TRBD2. Per the germline V gene, CDR1 is DFQATT and CDR2 is SNEGSKA (reference sequence). Trimming removed 7 bases from V and 3 bases from J; junction bases left unmatched: 5. This CDR3 region has 13 residues. The CDR3 spells CSVASGRKETQYF. CDR3 sequence (DNA): TGCAGTGTGGCTAGCGGGAGAAAAGAGACCCAGTACTTC.

This clonotype was picked up a small number of times. The chain carries TRBV15 and TRBJ2-1; D is unclear. Per germline, CDR1 LNHNV and CDR2 YYDKDF (reference sequence). The CDR3 consists of 14 residues. The V gene lost 1 base and the J gene lost 9 bases, with 13 bases spanning the gap. DNA for the CDR3: TGTGCCACCAGCAGAGCTCTAGATCCAGCTGAGCAGTTCTTC. This gives the protein CATSRALDPAEQFF.

The V and J genes are TRBV4-1 and TRBJ1-1; possible D gene TRBD1, 5 bases. V lost 1 base and J lost 10, with 13 bases in between. Germline V gives CDR1 MGHRA, CDR2 YSYEKL. The CDR3 has 13 residues. CDR3 DNA: TGCGCCAGCAGCCAAGGGACATCGCTTGGAGCTTTCTTT. Its translation is CASSQGTSLGAFF.

The chain combines TRBV20-1 with TRBJ2-5; D is possibly TRBD1 or TRBD2 (5 bases each). The CDR3 runs 16 residues. Germline CDR1 and CDR2: DFQATT and SNEGSKA (reference sequence). V lost 3 bases to trimming and J lost 1 base, with 18 bases between them. CDR3 sequence: CSASAERGARQETQYF. CDR3 coding DNA: TGCAGTGCTAGTGCCGAAAGGGGAGCCCGCCAAGAGACCCAGTACTTC.

Here the CDR3 DNA reads TGTGCCAGCAGTTCCTGGACTAGCTGGGAGCAGTACTTC. Its translation: CASSSWTSWEQYF. This chain connects TRBV12-3 or TRBV12-4 to TRBJ2-7; 8 bases match TRBD2. The junction had 6 bases not matched to a gene; V was cut back by 4 bases and J by 7 bases. The CDR3 totals 13 residues.

This chain links TRBV28 with TRBJ2-7; D gene ambiguous. The CDR3 length is 14 residues. In germline, CDR1 is MDHEN, CDR2 SYDVKM. V was pared by 3 bases and J by 2 bases, with 11 bases between. As DNA, the CDR3 is TGTGCCAGCAGTTTGGGTGGCGGAACCTACGAGCAGTACTTC. It specifies CASSLGGGTYEQYF.

The chain carries TRBV7-2 and TRBJ2-1; possibly TRBD2 for D (6 bases). The CDR3 sequence is 12 residues long. CDR1 is SGHTA, CDR2 FQGNSA, per germline. The V end was cut by 6 bases, the J end by 7 bases, with 10 bases between. DNA for the CDR3: TGTGCCAGCAGTGGGACTCGAAATGAGCAGTTCTTC. Amino acid sequence: CASSGTRNEQFF.

The chain links TRBV4-3 to TRBJ1-6; no clear D gene. The CDR3 loop spans 16 amino acids. The germline V gene has CDR1 LGHNA and CDR2 YSLEER. Trimming cost V 0 bases and J 5 bases, with 11 bases left between them. The CDR3 DNA sequence: TGCGCCAGCAGCCAAGATCCCCCGCCGAATAATTCACCCCTCCACTTT. Amino acids: CASSQDPPPNNSPLHF.

V is TRBV7-8 and J is TRBJ2-3; 10 positions agree with TRBD2. Germline loops: CDR1 SGHVS, CDR2 FQNEAQ. The CDR3 runs to 18 residues. With V trimmed by 1 base and J by 3 bases, 10 bases remained unmatched. CDR3 region: CASSLGLAAGGPTDTQYF. The CDR3, as DNA: TGTGCCAGCAGCTTAGGGTTGGCAGCGGGAGGGCCGACAGATACGCAGTATTTT.

The rearrangement joins TRBV6-1 to TRBJ2-5; D unclear. The CDR3 extends over 11 amino acids. Germline-derived CDR1 and CDR2 are MNHNS and SASEGT. Deletions cut 7 bases from V and 3 bases from J, with 6 bases between. Here the CDR3 DNA reads TGTGCCAGCATAAAAGAAGAGACCCAGTACTTC. This translates into CASIKEETQYF.

The rearrangement uses TRBV20-1 and TRBJ2-1; the match to TRBD2 covers 12 bases. The germline V gene has CDR1 DFQATT and CDR2 SNEGSKA (reference sequence). J was trimmed by 7 bases and V by 1 base; bases with no gene match: 2. The CDR3 runs to 14 residues. The CDR3 spells CSARGLAGVNEQFF. CDR3 sequence (DNA): TGCAGTGCTAGAGGACTAGCGGGAGTAAATGAGCAGTTCTTC.

V is TRBV6-1 and J is TRBJ1-6, with 8 bases fitting TRBD1. Unmatched junction bases numbered 1, after V lost 4 bases and J lost 5 bases. The CDR3 sequence is 14 residues long. CDR1 and CDR2 from the germline V gene are MNHNS and SASEGT. The CDR3 reads CASSVTGDNSPLHF. CDR3 DNA: TGTGCCAGCAGTGTGACAGGGGATAATTCACCCCTCCACTTT.

This clonotype turned up a few times. J is TRBJ2-5 and V is TRBV7-2; 16 bases are a match to TRBD2. The germline V gene has CDR1 SGHTA and CDR2 FQGNSA. The J segment lost 2 bases and the V segment lost 5 bases, leaving 5 bases of the junction unmatched. The CDR3 length is 17 residues. The CDR3 loop reads CASSTGLAGGVQETQYF. CDR3 DNA sequence: TGTGCCAGCAGCACGGGACTAGCGGGAGGGGTTCAAGAGACCCAGTACTTC.

This clonotype was counted a single time. The V gene is TRBV20-1, the J gene TRBJ2-1; D not resolved. Germline V gene sequence: CDR1 DFQATT, CDR2 SNEGSKA (reference sequence). The CDR3 has 11 amino acids. V lost 3 bases to trimming and J lost 4 bases, with 4 bases between them. The CDR3 protein is CSARGYNEQFF. As DNA, the CDR3 is TGCAGTGCTAGGGGATACAATGAGCAGTTCTTC.